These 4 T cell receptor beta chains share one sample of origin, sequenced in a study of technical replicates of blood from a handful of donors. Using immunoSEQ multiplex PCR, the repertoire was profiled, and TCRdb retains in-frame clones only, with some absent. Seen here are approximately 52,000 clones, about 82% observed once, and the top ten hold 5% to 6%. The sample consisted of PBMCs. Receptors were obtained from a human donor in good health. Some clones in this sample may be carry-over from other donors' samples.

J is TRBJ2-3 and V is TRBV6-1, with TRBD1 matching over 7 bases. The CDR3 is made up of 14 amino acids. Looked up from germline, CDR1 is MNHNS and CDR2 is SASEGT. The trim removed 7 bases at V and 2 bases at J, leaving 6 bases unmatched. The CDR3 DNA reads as TGTGCCAGCACCGCGACAGGGACCACAGATACGCAGTATTTT. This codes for CASTATGTTDTQYF.

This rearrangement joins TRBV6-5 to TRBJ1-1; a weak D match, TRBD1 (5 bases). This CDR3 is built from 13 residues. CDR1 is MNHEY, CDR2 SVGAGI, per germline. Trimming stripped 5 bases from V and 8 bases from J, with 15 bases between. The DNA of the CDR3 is TGTGCCAGCAGTCTAGCCGGGACTCTGGAAGCTTTCTTT. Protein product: CASSLAGTLEAFF.

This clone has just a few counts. CDR3 sequence: CASSLRGTTYEQYF. Written as DNA, the CDR3 is TGTGCCAGCAGCTTACGCGGGACGACCTACGAGCAGTACTTC. The chain recombines TRBV13 with TRBJ2-7; TRBD2 might be the D (6 bases). The V gene lost 2 bases and the J gene lost 2 bases, with 10 bases spanning the gap. From germline, CDR1 is PRHDT and CDR2 FYEKMQ (reference sequence). The CDR3 has 14 amino acids.

DNA of the CDR3: TGTGCCAGCAGCGTAGATCCCGGGGTGGGAATGAGAGGCTACACCTTC. It specifies CASSVDPGVGMRGYTF. The chain recombines TRBV9 with TRBJ1-2; D not certain. V gave up 0 bases and J gave up 8 bases, with 20 bases separating them. The CDR3 runs to 16 residues. Looked up from germline, CDR1 is SGDLS and CDR2 is YYNGEE.